This T cell receptor beta chain is drawn from a study of blood T cell repertoires in COVID-19. About the research overall: Researchers got acute and convalescent COVID-19 samples from the United States, Italy and Spain. PBMCs, B-cell-depleted T cells, or T cells were the source of the cDNA or gDNA that made up the material.

There are 13 residues in the CDR3. Deletions cut 6 bases from V and 11 bases from J, with 17 bases between. In germline, CDR1 is KGHSH, CDR2 LQKENI. The assay was immunoSEQ multiplex PCR, and TCRdb's table has in-frame clones only and misses some. This repertoire shows fewer than 250,000 clones, 92% found once; its top ten account for 0.7% to 0.85%. This clonotype was sampled from a man between 60 and 75 years old with COVID-19, enrolled during active disease. J is TRBJ1-5 and V is TRBV18; maybe TRBD1 (5 bases). The sequencing input was peripheral blood. The CDR3 loop is CASSTSGARAQHF. CDR3 nucleotides: TGTGCCAGCTCCACCAGTGGGGCTAGGGCCCAGCATTTT. Full variable domain (outside the CDR3, taken from reference TRBV18 and TRBJ1-5): NAGVMQNPRHLVRRRGQEARLRCSPMKGHSHVYWYRQLPEEGLKFMVYLQKENIIDESGMPKERFSAEFPKEGPSILRIQQVVRGDSAAYFCASSTSGARAQHFGDGTRLSIL.